These 8 T cell receptor beta chains were all obtained from the same sample, sequenced in a study of identical twins. TCRdb passed the 5' RACE reads through MiXCR, listing each CDR3 protein once. Of 1.5 million to 2 million distinct CDR3 sequences listed, more than 30% were seen once; the top ten hold about 0.3%. Source material: cord blood. The origin of the receptors is a newborn girl in good health.

This clonotype appeared a few times. This chain joins TRBV5-1 and TRBJ1-1; D is ambiguous. V lost 1 base to trimming and J lost 5 bases, with 15 bases between them. The germline gives CDR1 SGHRS, CDR2 YFSETQ. The CDR3 is 15 residues long. The CDR3 DNA sequence: TGCGCCAGCAGCTTGACGGACCCCCGGAAGACTGAAGCTTTCTTT. It yields the protein CASSLTDPRKTEAFF.

This clonotype has only a few counts. The genes are TRBV7-2 and TRBJ2-7, with TRBD1 identical over 8 bases. Germline trimming cut 2 bases from V and 2 bases from J; bases unmatched to any gene: 5. The length of the CDR3 is 15 residues. CDR1 and CDR2 (germline): SGHTA, FQGNSA. Written as DNA, the CDR3 is TGTGCCAGCAGCTTATACGGGACAGGTCCCTACGAGCAGTACTTC. It encodes CASSLYGTGPYEQYF. Full variable domain (outside the CDR3, taken from reference TRBV7-2 and TRBJ2-7): GAGVSQSPSNKVTEKGKDVELRCDPISGHTALYWYRQSLGQGLEFLIYFQGNSAPDKSGLPSDRFSAERTGGSVSTLTIQRTQQEDSAVYLCASSLYGTGPYEQYFGPGTRLTVT.

In this sample, this clonotype turned up a few times. The CDR3 loop reads CASSYVDRANSPLHF. CDR3 DNA: TGTGCCAGCAGTTACGTGGACAGGGCAAATTCACCCCTCCACTTT. The chain carries TRBV6-6 and TRBJ1-6; 8 bases align to TRBD1. This CDR3 is 15 amino acids long. Germline assignment: CDR1 MNHNY and CDR2 SVGAGI (reference sequence). Trimming took 2 bases from V and 7 from J; bases not matched to a gene: 4.

This clonotype showed up many times. The chain combines TRBV20-1 with TRBJ2-7, with D maybe TRBD1 (5 bases). The length of the CDR3 is 12 residues. Germline CDR1 is DFQATT and CDR2 is SNEGSKA (reference sequence). V dropped 3 bases and J dropped 2 bases, with 8 bases sitting between them. CDR3 bases: TGCAGTGCTAGGCAGGGTACCTACGAGCAGTACTTC. Encoded protein: CSARQGTYEQYF.

This clonotype was seen only a few times. This chain connects TRBV27 to TRBJ1-2, with a weak D call TRBD1 (6 bases). Germline CDR1 reads MNHEY; CDR2 reads SMNVEV (reference sequence). The CDR3 runs 15 residues. Trimming removed 6 bases at V and 2 bases at J, with 16 bases between. The CDR3 is CASRFNSGANYGYTF. CDR3 in DNA: TGTGCCAGCAGGTTTAATTCGGGGGCGAACTATGGCTACACCTTC.

This clonotype has just a few counts. The V call is TRBV5-1, the J call TRBJ2-1; D gene unclear. This CDR3 is 15 amino acids long. The ends were cut back, 0 bases at V and 4 bases at J, with 11 bases in the middle. The germline CDR1 and CDR2 sequences are SGHRS and YFSETQ. The CDR3 is CASSLVLSQYNEQFF. CDR3 coding DNA: TGCGCCAGCAGCTTGGTTTTGTCCCAGTACAATGAGCAGTTCTTC.

This chain uses TRBV3-1 with TRBJ2-1; a possible D gene is TRBD2 (5 bases). Germline V gene data show CDR1 as LGHDT and CDR2 as YNNKEL (reference sequence). The CDR3 is 15 residues long. The V gene lost 5 bases and the J gene lost 7 bases, with 18 bases spanning the gap. The CDR3, as DNA: TGTGCCAGCAGCGCGCCTGCGAGTCGAGGGAATGAGCAGTTCTTC. This sequence encodes CASSAPASRGNEQFF.

This clonotype was detected ten times or more. The chain carries TRBV10-3 and TRBJ2-5, with 8 bases identical to TRBD2. The CDR3 extends over 14 amino acids. J gave up 3 bases and V 2 bases, and 2 bases lay outside the gene matches. Germline V lookup: CDR1 ENHRY, CDR2 SYGVKD. CDR3 amino acids: CAISETSGKETQYF. For the CDR3, the DNA is TGTGCCATCAGTGAGACTAGCGGTAAAGAGACCCAGTACTTC.